These 28 T cell receptor beta chains originate from one sample sequenced in a study of blood T cell repertoires in COVID-19. Assay: immunoSEQ multiplex PCR; the TCRdb copy retains only in-frame clones and omits some. This table holds 200,000 or so clones, about 80% found once. The specimen sequenced was PBMCs or T cells enriched from blood (not recorded which). These receptors were collected from a man in his forties who had recovered from COVID-19.

The chain couples TRBV2 to TRBJ1-6, with TRBD1 as a possible D gene (5 bases). V gave up 3 bases and J gave up 5 bases, with 8 bases separating them. Per the germline V gene, CDR1 is SNHLY and CDR2 is FYNNEI. The CDR3 is 14 residues long. The CDR3 DNA sequence: TGTGCCAGCAGTGACAACAGGCATAATTCACCCCTCCACTTT. Its translation is CASSDNRHNSPLHF.

This chain connects TRBV10-3 to TRBJ1-1; D may be TRBD1 (6 bases). The germline CDR1 and CDR2 sequences are ENHRY and SYGVKD. The germline V and J ends were trimmed by 2 bases and 4 bases, with 14 bases remaining between them. The CDR3 contains 15 residues. CDR3 sequence (DNA): TGTGCCATCAGTGAGAAGGGGGGGATGGGCACTGAAGCTTTCTTT. Its protein product is CAISEKGGMGTEAFF.

The V gene is TRBV19, the J gene TRBJ1-5, with 8 bases that match TRBD1. Germline V gives CDR1 LNHDA, CDR2 SQIVND (reference sequence). V gave up 8 bases and J gave up 3 bases; unmatched junction bases: 6. The CDR3 is 14 residues long. CDR3 region: CASRTGRHNQPQHF. For the CDR3, the DNA is TGTGCCAGTCGGACAGGGAGACACAATCAGCCCCAGCATTTT.

This chain links TRBV7-2 with TRBJ1-2, with 10 bases that match TRBD1. The CDR3 totals 13 residues. CDR1 is SGHTA and CDR2 is FQGNSA in the germline V gene. The V gene end was trimmed by 5 bases and the J gene end by 5 bases; junction bases not matched to a gene: 2. The CDR3 is CASSRDRGYGYTF. In DNA form, the CDR3 reads TGTGCCAGCAGCCGGGACAGGGGATATGGCTACACCTTC.

The chain couples TRBV19 to TRBJ1-3; weak D call: TRBD1 (6 bases). The V end lost 7 bases, the J end lost 0 bases, and 10 bases lay between the germline ends. CDR1 and CDR2 (germline): LNHDA, SQIVND (reference sequence). This CDR3 spans 14 amino acids. CDR3 loop: CASNDRRSGNTIYF. CDR3 nucleotides: TGTGCCAGTAACGACAGGCGCTCTGGAAACACCATATATTTT.

This chain connects TRBV5-1 to TRBJ1-5; D possibly corresponds to TRBD1 (6 bases). The CDR3 contains 16 residues. CDR1 and CDR2 from the germline V gene are SGHRS and YFSETQ. V was shortened by 9 bases and J by 3 bases, with 22 bases between the two germline ends. CDR3 in amino acids: CATTQGKNPYNQPQHF. The CDR3 DNA is TGCGCCACGACCCAGGGGAAAAACCCCTACAATCAGCCCCAGCATTTT.

The rearrangement joins TRBV19 to TRBJ2-7; 11 bases are shared with TRBD2. V gave up 5 bases and J gave up 0 bases; unmatched junction bases: 9. Looked up from germline, CDR1 is LNHDA and CDR2 is SQIVND (reference sequence). The CDR3 loop spans 17 amino acids. In nucleotides, the CDR3 is TGTGCCAGTAGTCTACAATCTAGCGGGGGGACCTCCTACGAGCAGTACTTC. This sequence encodes CASSLQSSGGTSYEQYF.

The CDR3 reads CASSIGQRSYEQYF. Written as DNA, the CDR3 is TGTGCCAGTAGTATAGGACAGAGATCCTACGAGCAGTACTTC. V and J are TRBV19 and TRBJ2-7; a weak D match, TRBD1 (5 bases). The CDR3 consists of 14 residues. V lost 1 base and J lost 1, with 8 bases in between. From germline, CDR1 is LNHDA and CDR2 SQIVND (reference sequence).

In its sample, this clone was seen once. V is TRBV7-6 and J is TRBJ2-2, with TRBD1 as a possible D gene (5 bases). The CDR3 is 16 residues long. With 7 bases removed from V and 3 bases from J, the gap between germline ends came to 18 bases. Germline lookup yields CDR1 SGHVS and CDR2 FNYEAQ. CDR3 residues: CASTPRVALDTGELFF. CDR3 in DNA: TGTGCCAGCACCCCCAGGGTGGCACTCGACACCGGGGAGCTGTTTTTT. The complete variable domain, with remaining parts taken from reference TRBV7-6 and TRBJ2-2, reads GAGVSQSPRYKVTKRGQDVALRCDPISGHVSLYWYRQALGQGPEFLTYFNYEAQQDKSGLPNDRFSAERPEGSISTLTIQRTEQRDSAMYRCASTPRVALDTGELFFGEGSRLTVL.

This clone was detected a few times. The chain carries TRBV18 and TRBJ1-1; D is uncertain. The CDR3 has 14 amino acids. Germline V CDR1 and CDR2: KGHSH, LQKENI. With 8 bases removed from V and 1 base from J, the gap between germline ends came to 14 bases. CDR3 residues: CASQRTNGNTEAFF. CDR3 sequence (DNA): TGTGCCAGCCAAAGAACGAACGGGAACACTGAAGCTTTCTTT.

The genes are TRBV5-1 and TRBJ2-3, with D perhaps TRBD1 (6 bases). The CDR3 is made up of 17 amino acids. Germline V gene data show CDR1 as SGHRS and CDR2 as YFSETQ. V lost 4 bases, J lost 2 bases, and 20 bases lay in between. The CDR3 nucleotides read TGCGCCAGCAGCCAAAAACAGGGAAACAAAGCCACAGATACGCAGTATTTT. Residues: CASSQKQGNKATDTQYF. Complete variable domain (other parts from reference TRBV5-1 and TRBJ2-3): KAGVTQTPRYLIKTRGQQVTLSCSPISGHRSVSWYQQTPGQGLQFLFEYFSETQRNKGNFPGRFSGRQFSNSRSEMNVSTLELGDSALYLCASSQKQGNKATDTQYFGPGTRLTVL.

The chain combines TRBV4-1 with TRBJ1-6; TRBD1 agrees at 7 bases. In germline, CDR1 is MGHRA, CDR2 YSYEKL. With V trimmed by 3 bases and J by 11 bases, 25 bases remained unmatched. CDR3 length equals 20 residues. The CDR3 is CASSQGNGRRARGTRAPLHF. The DNA for the CDR3 is TGCGCCAGCAGCCAGGGAAATGGACGGAGAGCCAGGGGGACCCGAGCACCCCTCCACTTT.

The gene calls are TRBV10-3 and TRBJ2-7; 7 bases fit TRBD1. Germline V lookup: CDR1 ENHRY, CDR2 SYGVKD. J gave up 6 bases and V 6 bases, and 11 bases lay outside the gene matches. The CDR3 spans 14 residues. CDR3 sequence: CAISLTGYPFEQYF. The CDR3 DNA reads TGTGCCATCAGCTTGACAGGGTACCCCTTCGAGCAGTACTTC.

In this sample, this clone turned up a few times. The rearrangement joins TRBV18 to TRBJ2-1; 11 bases are shared with TRBD1. V shed 4 bases, J shed 5 bases, and the junction held 7 bases outside the gene matches. The germline V gene has CDR1 KGHSH and CDR2 LQKENI. CDR3 length equals 16 residues. CDR3: CASSLLGTGGDNEQFF. CDR3 nucleotide sequence: TGTGCCAGCTCACTCCTCGGGACAGGGGGGGACAATGAGCAGTTCTTC.

The gene calls are TRBV2 and TRBJ1-2; D remains unclear. The CDR3 has 15 amino acids. V was shortened by 2 bases and J by 4 bases, with 14 bases between the two germline ends. Germline CDR1 SNHLY, CDR2 FYNNEI. In DNA, the CDR3 is TGTGCCAGCAGTGAAATGGCGGTCCCCCTCTATGGCTACACCTTC. Protein product: CASSEMAVPLYGYTF. The whole variable domain, filled in from reference TRBV2 and TRBJ1-2, reads EPEVTQTPSHQVTQMGQEVILRCVPISNHLYFYWYRQILGQKVEFLVSFYNNEISEKSEIFDDQFSVERPDGSNFTLKIRSTKLEDSAMYFCASSEMAVPLYGYTFGSGTRLTVV.

This rearrangement joins TRBV7-2 to TRBJ2-5, with D unresolved. The V gene's germline CDR1 is SGHTA and CDR2 FQGNSA. V was clipped by 5 bases and J by 4 bases, with 20 bases between them. The CDR3 contains 16 residues. The CDR3 spells CASSHTPVPSLETQYF. The CDR3 DNA reads as TGTGCCAGCAGCCATACGCCAGTCCCATCCTTAGAGACCCAGTACTTC.

This clone was counted a few times. The chain recombines TRBV6-4 with TRBJ2-5; perhaps TRBD2 as D (5 bases). The CDR3 runs to 13 residues. Germline assignment: CDR1 MRHNA and CDR2 SNTAGT. Deletions cut 4 bases from V and 5 bases from J, with 11 bases between. The CDR3 nucleotides are TGTGCCAGCAGTGTCCGGGAAAGGGAGACCCAGTACTTC. Its translation is CASSVRERETQYF.

V is TRBV5-1 and J is TRBJ1-5; 8 bases line up with TRBD1. In germline, CDR1 is SGHRS, CDR2 YFSETQ. The CDR3 has 15 residues. V lost 1 base to trimming and J lost 6 bases; unmatched junction nucleotides: 6. Here the CDR3 DNA reads TGCGCCAGCAGCTTGACAGGGGGAGGCTCTCAGCCCCAGCATTTT. Translation gives CASSLTGGGSQPQHF.

The chain joins TRBV7-2 to TRBJ1-5; maybe TRBD1 (5 bases). The germline V and J ends were trimmed by 5 bases and 3 bases, with 11 bases remaining between them. The CDR3 runs 14 residues. From germline, CDR1 is SGHTA and CDR2 FQGNSA. The CDR3 DNA is TGTGCCAGCAGCCCTCAGGGTACCAATCAGCCCCAGCATTTT. This sequence encodes CASSPQGTNQPQHF.

This clone was counted once. Different DNA sequences within this sample yield the same CDR3. The chain links TRBV5-1 to TRBJ2-7; D call uncertain. CDR1 and CDR2 (germline): SGHRS, YFSETQ. Trimming stripped 0 bases from V and 0 bases from J, with 4 bases between. This CDR3 spans 13 amino acids. CDR3 sequence (DNA): TGCGCCAGCAGCTTGGCGGGCTCCTACGAGCAGTACTTC. This sequence encodes CASSLAGSYEQYF.

V and J are TRBV2 and TRBJ1-1; no reliable D call. The CDR3 is 12 residues long. Germline loops: CDR1 SNHLY, CDR2 FYNNEI. Trimming removed 6 bases from V and 11 bases from J, with 16 bases in between. This CDR3 is CASRRSVNLAFF. The CDR3 DNA sequence: TGTGCCAGCAGAAGATCGGTGAACCTTGCTTTCTTT.

This clone showed up just once. V is TRBV29-1 and J is TRBJ1-2; 7 nucleotides agree with TRBD1. J lost 6 bases, V lost 3 bases, and 1 base had no gene match. CDR1 and CDR2 from the germline V gene are SQVTM and ANQGSEA. There are 11 residues in the CDR3. The CDR3 DNA follows: TGCAGCGTTGAGACAGGGAATGGCTACACCTTC. Its translation is CSVETGNGYTF.

The chain couples TRBV5-8 to TRBJ1-6; 7 bases line up with TRBD1. The CDR3 sequence is 16 residues long. V shed 5 bases and J 7 bases; nucleotides not matched to a gene: 12. Germline V gene sequence: CDR1 SGHTS, CDR2 YDEGEE. CDR3 sequence: CASREGGGRGNSPLHF. The CDR3 bases are TGTGCCAGCAGAGAGGGTGGCGGCAGGGGGAATTCACCCCTCCACTTT.

This clone was seen more than once but under ten times. The chain links TRBV2 to TRBJ1-2; 9 bases are a match to TRBD1. V lost 6 bases to trimming and J lost 7 bases; unmatched junction nucleotides: 12. Germline CDR1 reads SNHLY; CDR2 reads FYNNEI. There are 15 residues in the CDR3. The CDR3 DNA is TGTGCCAGCAGCGGAAATACAGGGGGCTCTGGTGGCTACACCTTC. Residues: CASSGNTGGSGGYTF.

The V call is TRBV23-1, the J call TRBJ2-7, with 10 positions matching TRBD1. TRBV23-1 carries the ORF label, with uncertain function. The J segment lost 5 bases and the V segment lost 8 bases, leaving 9 bases of the junction unmatched. The CDR3 contains 14 residues. The CDR3 is CASWATGGYNEQYF. The CDR3 nucleotides read TGCGCCAGCTGGGCGACAGGGGGCTACAACGAGCAGTACTTC.

The CDR3 DNA follows: TGTGCCAGCAGTTATGGACAGGGGTCCTACGAGCAGTACTTC. Its translation: CASSYGQGSYEQYF. V usage is TRBV6-5 and J usage is TRBJ2-7, with 9 bases fitting TRBD1. This CDR3 is built from 14 residues. V dropped 3 bases and J dropped 1; count of bases not matched to a gene: 1. Germline CDR1 and CDR2: MNHEY and SVGAGI.

The chain couples TRBV28 to TRBJ1-5; possible D gene TRBD1, 5 bases. The CDR3 runs to 14 residues. Trimming cost V 6 bases and J 1 base, with 10 bases left between them. Germline CDR1 is MDHEN and CDR2 is SYDVKM. CDR3 nucleotide sequence: TGTGCCAGCAGCTCGGGACTGAGCAATCAGCCCCAGCATTTT. This sequence encodes CASSSGLSNQPQHF.

The chain is built from TRBV24-1 and TRBJ2-1, with 9 bases identical to TRBD2. The CDR3 totals 16 residues. Germline V gives CDR1 KGHDR, CDR2 SFDVKD. The junction had 8 bases not matched to a gene; V was cut back by 4 bases and J by 5 bases. Written as DNA, the CDR3 is TGTGCCACCAGTGACCCTGGAGCGGGGGGAAACAATGAGCAGTTCTTC. This encodes CATSDPGAGGNNEQFF.